This T cell receptor beta chain is from a study of long-term antiretroviral therapy in people with HIV. A few counts support this clone. What it recognizes is unknown. Version v3.0 of the immunoSEQ assay was performed at survey level. Clones were read by immunoSEQ multiplex PCR, and TCRdb kept only the in-frame ones, dropping some. Among 35,000 to 40,000 clones, 80% to 90% were seen once, and the ten largest hold less than 15%. General observations from the study: Pre-ART expanded clones dominated the repertoire at every time point. Diversity went up after ART and still fell short of transplant donor controls.

Per donor, at least one pre-ART and at least two post-ART PBMC samples were obtained. This CDR3 contains 13 residues. Per the germline V gene, CDR1 is MGHRA and CDR2 is YSYEKL. The V end lost 4 bases, the J end lost 3 bases, and 10 bases lay between the germline ends. This TCR was sampled from a man aged 18 to 30 with HIV. The chain links TRBV4-1 to TRBJ2-7, with D uncertain. This specimen was unsorted PBMCs, taken 0.3 years after starting antiretroviral therapy. CDR3 nucleotide sequence: TGCGCCAGCAGCCTGGTAGGAGACTACGAGCAGTACTTC. This translates into CASSLVGDYEQYF.